This T cell receptor beta chain appears in the sequencing data of a study of blood T cell repertoires in COVID-19. Across the study: COVID-19 samples collected from the United States, Italy and Spain covered acute and convalescent phases. T cells, B-cell-depleted T cells, or PBMCs provided the cDNA or gDNA that served as material.

The authors' processing: By means of reference gene primer amplification, nucleated cell counts were estimated. Assay used: immunoSEQ multiplex PCR; TCRdb lists only in-frame clones, some missing. Clone size and V and J calls were adopted from that table, with D and trimming inferred from the DNA. This sample has about 130,000 clones, with approximately 82% found just once. Germline V gene data show CDR1 as MDHEN and CDR2 as SYDVKM. CDR3 length: 16 amino acids. The V end lost 1 base, the J end lost 3 bases, and 16 bases lay between the germline ends. Sequencing input: peripheral blood. This chain links TRBV28 with TRBJ2-7; tentative D call: TRBD1 (5 bases). The sequence derives from a man in his forties with active or convalescent COVID-19. CDR3 amino acids: CASSLSRTRTLYEQYF. The CDR3 DNA reads TGTGCCAGCAGTTTATCTAGGACCCGGACACTCTACGAGCAGTACTTC.